These 10 T cell receptor beta chains share one sample of origin, sequenced in a study of T cells in Graves' hyperthyroidism and ophthalmopathy. Template material for amplifying TCR beta CDR3 regions consisted of RNA transcripts. First-round RT-PCR of the TCR CDR3 relied on the HTBI primer set. TCRdb called the multiplex PCR reads again in MiXCR, with one record for every CDR3 protein. Of 200,000 to 300,000 distinct CDR3 sequences listed, about a sixth are singletons. The sequenced sample consisted of blood. These receptor sequences come from a woman under 30 with Graves' ophthalmopathy.

This clonotype was seen repeatedly, ten times or more. V usage is TRBV19 and J usage is TRBJ1-5, with D hard to call. The germline V gene has CDR1 LNHDA and CDR2 SQIVND (reference sequence). CDR3 length: 14 amino acids. V shed 5 bases and J shed 5 bases, with 13 bases lying between them. CDR3 DNA sequence: TGTGCCAGTAGTCACCGCACTAGAGATCAGCCCCAGCATTTT. This gives the protein CASSHRTRDQPQHF.

This clonotype has ten or more counts. This chain connects TRBV6-4 to TRBJ2-5, with 16 bases matching TRBD2. CDR1 and CDR2 from the germline V gene are MRHNA and SNTAGT. The CDR3 loop spans 17 amino acids. The J segment lost 5 bases and the V segment lost 5 bases, leaving 8 bases of the junction unmatched. In DNA, the CDR3 is TGTGCCAGCAGTCCTACCGGGACTAGCGGGGGGGCCGAGACCCAGTACTTC. This encodes CASSPTGTSGGAETQYF.

The sample holds many counts of this clonotype. V gene TRBV2 combines with J gene TRBJ1-5, with a tentative D call TRBD1 (5 bases). CDR1 and CDR2 from the germline V gene are SNHLY and FYNNEI. The V gene lost 6 bases and the J gene lost 7 bases, with 13 bases spanning the gap. The CDR3 is 13 residues long. The CDR3 DNA follows: TGTGCCAGCAGGGGGGAGGGTCACCAGCCCCAGCATTTT. It yields the protein CASRGEGHQPQHF.

Ten or more counts support this clonotype. The gene calls are TRBV7-9 and TRBJ1-1, with D unresolved. CDR3 length: 13 residues. Germline CDR1 is SEHNR and CDR2 is FQNEAQ (reference sequence). Trimming pared 5 bases from V and 0 bases from J, leaving 7 bases between. CDR3 coding DNA: TGTGCCAGCAGCGCGTCAATGAACACTGAAGCTTTCTTT. Protein: CASSASMNTEAFF.

V gene TRBV15 combines with J gene TRBJ2-2, with 10 bases fitting TRBD1. The CDR3 extends over 17 amino acids. The V segment lost 0 bases and the J segment 14 bases; nucleotides outside the gene matches: 15. Germline values: CDR1 LNHNV, CDR2 YYDKDF (reference sequence). The CDR3 coding sequence is TGTGCCACCAGCAGAGAGGACCCCCGACAGGGGGCGGGGAAACTGTTTTTT. It encodes CATSREDPRQGAGKLFF.

This clonotype came up many times. The V gene is TRBV7-9, the J gene TRBJ2-5; D gene ambiguous. The CDR3 totals 18 residues. Looked up from germline, CDR1 is SEHNR and CDR2 is FQNEAQ (reference sequence). The V and J ends lost 3 bases and 2 bases respectively, with 22 bases between them. Here the CDR3 reads CASSLTALSTPPQETQYF. The CDR3 coding sequence is TGTGCCAGCAGCTTGACTGCGCTGTCAACTCCCCCACAAGAGACCCAGTACTTC. Supplemented by reference TRBV7-9 and TRBJ2-5, the full variable domain reads DTGVSQNPRHKITKRGQNVTFRCDPISEHNRLYWYRQTLGQGPEFLTYFQNEAQLEKSRLLSDRFSAERPKGSFSTLEIQRTEQGDSAMYLCASSLTALSTPPQETQYFGPGTRLLVL.

This clonotype was recorded at least ten times. The genes are TRBV7-2 and TRBJ2-7; 7 bases are shared with TRBD2. This CDR3 comprises 15 residues. Trimming cost V 2 bases and J 3 bases; bases outside gene matches: 7. Germline V CDR1 and CDR2: SGHTA, FQGNSA. The CDR3 sequence is CASSLSGGRSYEQYF. In DNA form, the CDR3 reads TGTGCCAGCAGCTTATCAGGCGGGAGAAGCTACGAGCAGTACTTC. The full variable domain, with the rest looked up from reference TRBV7-2 and TRBJ2-7, is GAGVSQSPSNKVTEKGKDVELRCDPISGHTALYWYRQSLGQGLEFLIYFQGNSAPDKSGLPSDRFSAERTGGSVSTLTIQRTQQEDSAVYLCASSLSGGRSYEQYFGPGTRLTVT.

This clonotype occurred many times. The genes are TRBV15 and TRBJ2-2, with a tentative D call TRBD1 (5 bases). The germline V gene has CDR1 LNHNV and CDR2 YYDKDF (reference sequence). The length of the CDR3 is 13 residues. Deletions cut 5 bases from V and 7 bases from J, with 11 bases between. The CDR3 nucleotides read TGTGCCACCAGCGTCCAGGGCGGCGGGGAGCTGTTTTTT. Translating it yields CATSVQGGGELFF.

The table lists this clonotype with many counts. The genes are TRBV15 and TRBJ1-2, with 9 positions matching TRBD1. V shed 5 bases and J 7 bases; nucleotides not matched to a gene: 5. The germline gives CDR1 LNHNV, CDR2 YYDKDF (reference sequence). The CDR3 sequence is 13 residues long. CDR3 DNA sequence: TGTGCCACCAGCGGGACAGGGTACGGTGGCTACACCTTC. Translated, it gives CATSGTGYGGYTF.

This clonotype was seen at least ten times. The chain is built from TRBV3-1 and TRBJ2-3; 9 bases align to TRBD2. V was pared by 2 bases and J by 3 bases, with 6 bases of the junction left unmatched. CDR3 length: 16 residues. Germline CDR1 is LGHDT and CDR2 is YNNKEL (reference sequence). The CDR3 reads CASSQSGSGGTDTQYF. Written as DNA, the CDR3 is TGTGCCAGCAGCCAATCGGGTAGCGGGGGAACAGATACGCAGTATTTT.